These 5 T cell receptor beta chains were all obtained from the same sample, sequenced in a study of blood T cell repertoires in COVID-19. TCRdb's table, derived via immunoSEQ multiplex PCR, lists solely in-frame clones and lacks some. In the table there are about 100,000 clones, 80% to 90% of which are singletons. Sequenced sample: peripheral blood. These receptors originate from a man older than 75 with acute or convalescent COVID-19.

This clone was recorded only once. J is TRBJ2-3 and V is TRBV5-1, with TRBD2 matching over 8 bases. V shed 4 bases and J 2 bases; nucleotides not matched to a gene: 6. Germline CDR1 SGHRS, CDR2 YFSETQ. The CDR3 loop spans 15 amino acids. The CDR3 loop is CASSPGLGYTDTQYF. In DNA, the CDR3 is TGCGCCAGCAGCCCGGGACTAGGGTACACAGATACGCAGTATTTT.

V and J are TRBV28 and TRBJ1-5; the match to TRBD1 covers 7 bases. CDR1 is MDHEN and CDR2 is SYDVKM in the germline V gene. With 5 bases clipped from V and 5 bases from J, the junction kept 9 bases outside the gene matches. The CDR3 runs 15 residues. In DNA, the CDR3 is TGTGCCAGCAGTCCGAGGGGGCGACACGATCAGCCCCAGCATTTT. Its translation: CASSPRGRHDQPQHF.

The V and J genes are TRBV5-1 and TRBJ2-7, with D possibly being TRBD2 (6 bases). Between the trimmed V and J ends, which lost 4 bases and 0 bases, there was a span of 14 bases. Germline V gene data show CDR1 as SGHRS and CDR2 as YFSETQ. This CDR3 region has 15 residues. DNA of the CDR3: TGCGCCAGCAGCCCGGAGGGCAGGACCTCCTACGAGCAGTACTTC. Translating it yields CASSPEGRTSYEQYF.

The genes are TRBV24-1 and TRBJ2-1, with 10 bases that match TRBD2. Germline V gene lookup returns CDR1 KGHDR and CDR2 SFDVKD. V lost 4 bases and J lost 8; bases outside the gene matches: 13. The CDR3 is 17 residues long. CDR3 sequence reads: CATSDPGTSENGDEQFF. The CDR3, as DNA: TGTGCCACCAGTGACCCTGGGACTAGCGAGAACGGTGATGAGCAGTTCTTC.

In the case of this clone: Other DNA variants within this sample encode the same CDR3. This rearrangement joins TRBV6-1 to TRBJ1-1; D unresolved. V gave up 3 bases and J gave up 2 bases, with 7 bases separating them. The germline V gene encodes CDR1 MNHNS and CDR2 SASEGT. CDR3 length: 13 amino acids. The CDR3 DNA is TGTGCCAGCAGTGAGGGCAGAAACACTGAAGCTTTCTTT. Translating gives CASSEGRNTEAFF.